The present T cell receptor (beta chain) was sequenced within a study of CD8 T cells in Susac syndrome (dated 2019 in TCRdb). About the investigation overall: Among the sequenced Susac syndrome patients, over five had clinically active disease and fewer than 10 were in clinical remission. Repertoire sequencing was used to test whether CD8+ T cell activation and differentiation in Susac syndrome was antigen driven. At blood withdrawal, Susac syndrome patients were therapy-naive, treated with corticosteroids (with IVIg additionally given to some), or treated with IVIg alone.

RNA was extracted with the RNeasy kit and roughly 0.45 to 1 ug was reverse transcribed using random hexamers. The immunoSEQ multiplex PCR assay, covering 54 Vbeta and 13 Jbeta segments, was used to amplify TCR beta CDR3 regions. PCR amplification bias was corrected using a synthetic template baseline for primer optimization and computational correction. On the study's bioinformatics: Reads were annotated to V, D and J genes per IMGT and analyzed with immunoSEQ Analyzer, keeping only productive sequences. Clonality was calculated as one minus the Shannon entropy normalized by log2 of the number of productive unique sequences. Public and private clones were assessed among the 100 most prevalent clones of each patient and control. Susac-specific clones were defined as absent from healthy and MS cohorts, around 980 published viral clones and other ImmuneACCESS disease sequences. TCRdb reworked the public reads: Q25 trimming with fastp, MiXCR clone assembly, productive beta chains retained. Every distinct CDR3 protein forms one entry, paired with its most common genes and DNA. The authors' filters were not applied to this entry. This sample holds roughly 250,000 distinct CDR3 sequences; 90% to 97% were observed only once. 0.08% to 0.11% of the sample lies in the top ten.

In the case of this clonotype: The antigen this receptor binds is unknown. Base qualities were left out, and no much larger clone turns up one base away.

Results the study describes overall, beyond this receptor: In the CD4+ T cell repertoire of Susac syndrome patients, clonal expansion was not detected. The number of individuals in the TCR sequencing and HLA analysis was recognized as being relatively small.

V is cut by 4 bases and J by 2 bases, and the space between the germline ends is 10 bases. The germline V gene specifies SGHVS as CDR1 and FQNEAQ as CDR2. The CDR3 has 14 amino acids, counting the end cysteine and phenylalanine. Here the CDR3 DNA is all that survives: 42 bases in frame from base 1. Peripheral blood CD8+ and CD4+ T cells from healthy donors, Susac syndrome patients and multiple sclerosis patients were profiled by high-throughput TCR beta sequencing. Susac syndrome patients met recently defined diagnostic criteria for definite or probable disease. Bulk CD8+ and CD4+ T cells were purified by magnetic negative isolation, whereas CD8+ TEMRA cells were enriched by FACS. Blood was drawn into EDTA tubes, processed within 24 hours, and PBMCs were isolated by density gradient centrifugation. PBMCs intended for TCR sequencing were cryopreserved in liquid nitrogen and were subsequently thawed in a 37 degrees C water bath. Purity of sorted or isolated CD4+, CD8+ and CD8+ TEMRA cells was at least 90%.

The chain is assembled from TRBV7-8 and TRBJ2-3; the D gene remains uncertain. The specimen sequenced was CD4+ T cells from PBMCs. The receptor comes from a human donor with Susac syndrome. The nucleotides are TGTGCCAGCAGCTCGACCCAACCCACAGATACGCAGTATTTT. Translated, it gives CASSSTQPTDTQYF.